These 5 T cell receptor beta chains were all obtained from the same sample, sequenced in a study of blood T cell repertoires in COVID-19. TCRdb's table, derived via immunoSEQ multiplex PCR, lists solely in-frame clones and lacks some. The repertoire consists of about 150,000 clones, with approximately 90% occurring once and the leading ten covering 0.53%. The specimen was peripheral blood. These receptors were collected from a man aged 50-59 years with acute or convalescent COVID-19.

The chain carries TRBV6-5 and TRBJ1-1; 7 bases map to TRBD1. CDR1 MNHEY and CDR2 SVGAGI come from the germline V gene. V lost 6 bases, J lost 2 bases, and 9 bases stayed unmatched. The CDR3 is 15 amino acids. CDR3 loop: CASRYPGQSNTEAFF. The CDR3 coding sequence is TGTGCCAGCAGGTACCCGGGACAGAGTAACACTGAAGCTTTCTTT.

V usage is TRBV4-1 and J usage is TRBJ2-1; TRBD2 aligns across 12 bases. The CDR3 spans 16 residues. Trimming took 0 bases from V and 10 from J; bases not matched to a gene: 7. Per the germline V gene, CDR1 is MGHRA and CDR2 is YSYEKL. The CDR3: CASSQDPRLAGAEQFF. CDR3 sequence (DNA): TGCGCCAGCAGCCAAGACCCCCGACTAGCGGGAGCAGAGCAGTTCTTC.

This chain uses TRBV27 with TRBJ2-1; TRBD2 agrees at 11 bases. With V trimmed by 4 bases and J by 3 bases, 2 bases remained unmatched. Germline V CDR1 and CDR2: MNHEY, SMNVEV (reference sequence). CDR3 length equals 15 residues. The CDR3 DNA reads as TGTGCCAGCAGTTCCGGGACTAGCGGCTACAATGAGCAGTTCTTC. Residues: CASSSGTSGYNEQFF.

This chain links TRBV6-5 with TRBJ2-1, with D possibly matching TRBD1 (6 bases). This CDR3 contains 14 residues. V was pared by 1 base and J by 5 bases, with 9 bases between. CDR1 and CDR2 (germline): MNHEY, SVGAGI. The CDR3 region is CASSYYRVDNEQFF. The CDR3 nucleotides read TGTGCCAGCAGTTACTACAGGGTAGACAATGAGCAGTTCTTC.

CDR3 amino acids: CASSATSGIYTGELFF. The DNA for the CDR3 is TGTGCCAGCAGTGCCACTAGCGGGATCTACACCGGGGAGCTGTTTTTT. J is TRBJ2-2 and V is TRBV2, with 10 bases matching TRBD2. Per the germline V gene, CDR1 is SNHLY and CDR2 is FYNNEI. Germline trimming cut 4 bases from V and 3 bases from J; bases unmatched to any gene: 5. The CDR3 runs 16 residues. Filled out from reference TRBV2 and TRBJ2-2, the complete variable domain reads EPEVTQTPSHQVTQMGQEVILRCVPISNHLYFYWYRQILGQKVEFLVSFYNNEISEKSEIFDDQFSVERPDGSNFTLKIRSTKLEDSAMYFCASSATSGIYTGELFFGEGSRLTVL.